The rows below give T cell receptor beta chains drawn from one sample of a study of CD8 T cells in ankylosing spondylitis. TCRdb independently ran MiXCR on the 5' RACE reads; one entry per CDR3 protein. The sample lists roughly 440,000 distinct CDR3 sequences, 17% occurring once. Sequenced material: blood, either unsorted or a sorted T cell fraction (not recorded which). These receptors all come from a male donor with ankylosing spondylitis. CDR3s include the opening cysteine and the closing phenylalanine or tryptophan. A D gene is named only where the DNA matches it firmly. Clone size, where shown, is once, few, many, or a class for clones that have expanded.

>13|TRBV7-3|TRBJ1-2|NA|TRBD1
CASSHGTGYGYTF
TGTGCCAGCAGCCACGGGACAGGCTATGGCTACACCTTC
>14|TRBV6-1|TRBJ2-7|NA|TRBD1
CASRETGNSYEQYF
TGTGCCAGCAGGGAGACAGGGAACTCCTACGAGCAGTACTTC
>15|TRBV20-1|TRBJ1-1|NA|NA
CSARPMDRKNTEAFF
TGCAGTGCTAGGCCCATGGACCGAAAGAACACTGAAGCTTTCTTT
>17|TRBV7-2|TRBJ2-7|NA|TRBD2
CASSLVGLTSGRAGQYF
TGTGCCAGCAGCTTAGTTGGGTTAACTAGCGGGAGGGCCGGGCAGTACTTC
>13|TRBV7-9|TRBJ1-1|few|TRBD1
CASSDRGYTEAFF
TGTGCCAGCAGCGACAGGGGTTACACTGAAGCTTTCTTT
>13|TRBV10-3|TRBJ1-1|NA|NA
CATQTGTNTEAFF
TGTGCCACCCAAACAGGGACGAACACTGAAGCTTTCTTT
>17|TRBV7-8|TRBJ1-1|NA|NA
CASSLAKLGDRNTEAFF
TGTGCCAGCAGCTTAGCGAAATTAGGAGACAGGAACACTGAAGCTTTCTTT
>15|TRBV7-8|TRBJ2-7|NA|TRBD2
CASSPTSGYPYEQYF
TGTGCCAGCAGCCCGACTAGCGGATACCCCTACGAGCAGTACTTC
>11|TRBV28|TRBJ1-2|NA|NA
CASSLDLGYTF
TGTGCCAGCAGTTTAGATTTGGGCTACACCTTC
>14|TRBV11-2|TRBJ1-1|NA|TRBD1
CASSLGQTRTEAFF
TGTGCCAGCAGCTTGGGACAGACCCGCACTGAAGCTTTCTTT
>13|TRBV30|TRBJ1-1|few|NA
CAWSVRANTEAFF
TGTGCCTGGAGTGTTAGGGCGAACACTGAAGCTTTCTTT
>17|TRBV20-1|TRBJ1-6|few|TRBD1
CSAHNPQGKLYNSPLHF
TGCAGCGCCCACAATCCACAGGGGAAACTCTATAATTCACCCCTCCACTTT
>12|TRBV29-1|TRBJ2-5|few|NA
CSVEWYQETQYF
TGCAGCGTTGAATGGTATCAAGAGACCCAGTACTTC
>12|TRBV12-3/TRBV12-4|TRBJ1-1|many|NA
CASSPDFTEAFF
TGTGCCAGCAGTCCAGATTTCACTGAAGCTTTCTTT